This TCR beta chain was observed in a study of metastatic and nonmetastatic thyroid tumors. Study-level background: Peripheral blood and tumor or nodule samples from malignant and benign thyroid patients were compared.

Study results and limitations: A significant increase in TCR beta diversity was reportedly seen in malignant thyroid tumors relative to benign nodules, in blood and tumor.

Ahead of thyroid surgery, no patient had received treatment of any kind. Original data processing: For papillary thyroid cancer, a distant-metastasis classifier was constructed from CDR3 differences observed across clinicopathological groups. With MiXCR, TCRdb reprocessed the PCR reads. The V and J calls were not made by the authors but by TCRdb's processing. The profile shows about 45,000 clones, about 4.2% of them singletons. This clone was recorded many times. What it recognizes is unknown. The V gene end was trimmed by 5 bases and the J gene end by 6 bases; junction bases not matched to a gene: 13. CDR3 size: 16 residues. Germline loops: CDR1 MNHEY, CDR2 SMNVEV (reference sequence).

The sequenced material came from blood. This sequence originates from a female donor with papillary thyroid cancer or a benign thyroid nodule (not recorded which). Some clones in this sample may be carry-over from other donors' samples. This chain joins TRBV27 and TRBJ2-3; 8 bases align to TRBD2. The DNA of the CDR3 is TGTGCCAGCAGTCGACCCCCCGGCGGGAGGCTGGATACGCAGTATTTT. Translated, it gives CASSRPPGGRLDTQYF.